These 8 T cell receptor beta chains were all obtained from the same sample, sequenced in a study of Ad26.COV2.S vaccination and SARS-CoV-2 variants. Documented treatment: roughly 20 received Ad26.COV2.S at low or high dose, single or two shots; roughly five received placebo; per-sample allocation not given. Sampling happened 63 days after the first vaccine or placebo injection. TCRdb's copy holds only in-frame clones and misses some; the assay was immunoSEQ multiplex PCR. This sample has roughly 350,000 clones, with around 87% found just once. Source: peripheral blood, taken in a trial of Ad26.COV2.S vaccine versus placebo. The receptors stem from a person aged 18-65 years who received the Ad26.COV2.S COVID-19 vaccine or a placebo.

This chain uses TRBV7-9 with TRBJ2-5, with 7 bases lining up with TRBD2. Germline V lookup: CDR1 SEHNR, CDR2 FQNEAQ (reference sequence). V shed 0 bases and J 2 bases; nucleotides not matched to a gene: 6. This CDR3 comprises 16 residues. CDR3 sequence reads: CASSLAPGREQETQYF. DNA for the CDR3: TGTGCCAGCAGCTTAGCGCCAGGGAGGGAGCAAGAGACCCAGTACTTC.

The CDR3 nucleotides read TGCGCCAGCAGCCAAGAAGTTGGGGAGCTCCACGAGCAGTACTTC. Protein product: CASSQEVGELHEQYF. This chain uses TRBV4-3 with TRBJ2-7, with TRBD2 as a possible D gene (5 bases). CDR3 length: 15 amino acids. Per germline, CDR1 LGHNA and CDR2 YSLEER. The ends were cut back, 0 bases at V and 5 bases at J, with 14 bases in the middle.

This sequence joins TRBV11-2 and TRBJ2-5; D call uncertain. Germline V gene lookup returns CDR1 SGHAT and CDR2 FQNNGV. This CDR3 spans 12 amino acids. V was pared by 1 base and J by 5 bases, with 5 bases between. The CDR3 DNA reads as TGTGCCAGCAGCTTAGCCGGTGAGACCCAGTACTTC. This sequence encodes CASSLAGETQYF.

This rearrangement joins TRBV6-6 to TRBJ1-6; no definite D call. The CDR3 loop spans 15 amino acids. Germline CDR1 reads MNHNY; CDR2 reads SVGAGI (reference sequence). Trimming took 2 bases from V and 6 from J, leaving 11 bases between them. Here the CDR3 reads CASSYGQEVNSPLHF. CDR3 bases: TGTGCCAGCAGTTACGGGCAGGAGGTTAATTCACCCCTCCACTTT.

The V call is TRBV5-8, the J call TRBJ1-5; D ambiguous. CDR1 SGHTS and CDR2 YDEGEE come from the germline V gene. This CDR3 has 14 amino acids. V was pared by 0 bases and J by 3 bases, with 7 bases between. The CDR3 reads CASSLGSYNQPQHF. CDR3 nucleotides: TGTGCCAGCAGCTTGGGCAGCTACAATCAGCCCCAGCATTTT.

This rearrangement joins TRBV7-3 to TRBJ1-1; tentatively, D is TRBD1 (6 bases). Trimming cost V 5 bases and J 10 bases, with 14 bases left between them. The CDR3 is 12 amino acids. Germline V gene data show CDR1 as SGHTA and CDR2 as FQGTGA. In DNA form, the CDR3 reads TGTGCCAGCAGCCCCGGGGGGGCCCCAGCTTTCTTT. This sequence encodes CASSPGGAPAFF.

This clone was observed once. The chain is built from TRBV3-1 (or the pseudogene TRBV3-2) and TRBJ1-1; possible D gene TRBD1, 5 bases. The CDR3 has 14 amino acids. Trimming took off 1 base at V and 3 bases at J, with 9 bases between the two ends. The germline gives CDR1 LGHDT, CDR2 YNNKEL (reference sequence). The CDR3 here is CASSQVRGDTEAFF. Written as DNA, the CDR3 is TGTGCCAGCAGCCAAGTGAGAGGGGACACTGAAGCTTTCTTT.

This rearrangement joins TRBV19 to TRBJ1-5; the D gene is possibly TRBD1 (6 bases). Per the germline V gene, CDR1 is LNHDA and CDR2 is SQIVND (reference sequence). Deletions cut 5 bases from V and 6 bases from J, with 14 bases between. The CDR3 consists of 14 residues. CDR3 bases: TGTGCCAGTAGTCCCACAGGGCATCGTCAGCCCCAGCATTTT. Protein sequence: CASSPTGHRQPQHF.